This passage covers 31 T cell receptor beta chains from one sample sequenced in a study of response to subunit inactivated influenza vaccine (dated by TCRdb to the late 2010s). Libraries were built with RT-PCR. The sequencer listed for this sample is Illumina HiSeq 2500. TCRdb handled the public reads itself, with Q25 trimming in fastp and clone calling in MiXCR, and kept productive beta chains. A single entry per CDR3 protein holds the most common genes and DNA from its merged rows. This sample lists about 780,000 distinct CDR3 sequences; around 18% were detected once. Roughly a tenth of the sample belongs to the ten largest clones. This specimen consisted of PBMCs from blood, obtained around 5 days after vaccination. Source of these receptors: a man aged 45-65 years who received an inactivated influenza vaccine. Donor details come from another sample of the same person, matched by shared clones.

The genes are TRBV27 and TRBJ2-7; 8 bases match TRBD2. The CDR3 is 15 residues long. Germline CDR1 reads MNHEY; CDR2 reads SMNVEV (reference sequence). The ends lost 7 bases at V and 6 bases at J; junction bases unmatched: 14. The CDR3: CASTGRRGGLGEQYF. CDR3 nucleotide sequence: TGTGCCAGCACCGGACGACGGGGGGGCCTCGGCGAGCAGTACTTC.

The rearrangement joins TRBV9 to TRBJ2-5; D is ambiguous. V dropped 0 bases and J dropped 5 bases, with 8 bases sitting between them. The germline V gene encodes CDR1 SGDLS and CDR2 YYNGEE. This CDR3 is built from 13 residues. CDR3 protein: CASSVAVGETQYF. The CDR3, as DNA: TGTGCCAGCAGCGTAGCGGTCGGGGAGACCCAGTACTTC.

The rearrangement links TRBV3-1 to TRBJ2-1; D is perhaps TRBD1 (5 bases). V was shortened by 1 base and J by 6 bases, with 16 bases between the two germline ends. In germline, CDR1 is LGHDT, CDR2 YNNKEL (reference sequence). This CDR3 contains 16 residues. The CDR3: CASSQVVGPRGNEQFF. The CDR3 DNA reads as TGTGCCAGCAGCCAAGTAGTTGGGCCTAGGGGCAATGAGCAGTTCTTC.

The rearrangement joins TRBV7-9 to TRBJ2-7; D may match TRBD1 or TRBD2 (5 bases each). The ends were cut back, 7 bases at V and 0 bases at J, with 13 bases in the middle. CDR1 and CDR2 from the germline V gene are SEHNR and FQNEAQ (reference sequence). The length of the CDR3 is 14 residues. CDR3 coding DNA: TGTGCCAGCAACCGGGACGGACCCTCCTACGAGCAGTACTTC. This gives the protein CASNRDGPSYEQYF.

This clonotype was recorded once. V gene TRBV6-5 combines with J gene TRBJ2-1, with unresolved D. Trimming pared 2 bases from V and 6 bases from J, leaving 8 bases between. The CDR3 has 13 residues. From germline, CDR1 is MNHEY and CDR2 SVGAGI. CDR3 coding DNA: TGTGCCAGCAGTTACAGTAACTCCAATGAGCAGTTCTTC. Its protein is CASSYSNSNEQFF.

V gene TRBV7-2 combines with J gene TRBJ2-1; either TRBD1 or TRBD2 may supply D (6 bases each). Per germline, CDR1 SGHTA and CDR2 FQGNSA. The V end lost 4 bases, the J end lost 0 bases, and 13 bases lay between the germline ends. This CDR3 spans 16 amino acids. CDR3 sequence (DNA): TGTGCCAGCAGCTCAAGGACGGGGGCCTCCTACAATGAGCAGTTCTTC. Translating it yields CASSSRTGASYNEQFF.

The genes are TRBV7-3 and TRBJ1-5; D perhaps matches TRBD1 (6 bases). Germline V gene lookup returns CDR1 SGHTA and CDR2 FQGTGA. The CDR3 is 14 amino acids. V lost 11 bases and J lost 2, with 16 bases in between. In DNA, the CDR3 is TGTGCCGCCGAACCCGCAGGGGGCAATCAGCCCCAGCATTTT. This sequence encodes CAAEPAGGNQPQHF.

The rearrangement joins TRBV6-1 to TRBJ2-6, with 9 positions matching TRBD1. Germline CDR1 reads MNHNS; CDR2 reads SASEGT. This CDR3 has 17 residues. The junction had 8 bases not matched to a gene; V was cut back by 6 bases and J by 2 bases. The CDR3, as DNA: TGTGCCAGCAGCACAGGGGGCCCAGGAACTGGGGCCAACGTCCTGACTTTC. As protein: CASSTGGPGTGANVLTF.

The sample holds a few counts of this clonotype. The chain couples TRBV27 to TRBJ2-1; 10 nucleotides align to TRBD2. The CDR3 runs 14 residues. From germline, CDR1 is MNHEY and CDR2 SMNVEV (reference sequence). Germline trimming cut 6 bases from V and 8 bases from J; bases unmatched to any gene: 7. Written as DNA, the CDR3 is TGTGCCAGCAGGCAACTAGCGGGAATCGATGAGCAGTTCTTC. This codes for CASRQLAGIDEQFF.

This clonotype has more than one count but fewer than ten. This chain links TRBV12-3 or TRBV12-4 with TRBJ1-5, with D unresolved. The CDR3 consists of 13 residues. V lost 6 bases and J lost 4, with 10 bases in between. DNA of the CDR3: TGTGCCAGCAGCCAAACCGAAAATCAGCCCCAGCATTTT. Its protein is CASSQTENQPQHF.

This clonotype was counted ten times or more. The chain employs TRBV6-5 and TRBJ2-7; 8 bases are shared with TRBD1. The CDR3 length is 14 residues. Germline CDR1 and CDR2: MNHEY and SVGAGI. V lost 2 bases, J lost 3 bases, and 3 bases stayed unmatched. CDR3 nucleotides: TGTGCCAGCAGTTACGGACAGGGAGTCTACGAGCAGTACTTC. Its translation: CASSYGQGVYEQYF.

The chain uses TRBV4-1 and TRBJ2-1; D remains unclear. The germline V gene has CDR1 MGHRA and CDR2 YSYEKL. CDR3 size: 14 residues. Trimming stripped 1 base from V and 8 bases from J, with 12 bases between. The CDR3, as DNA: TGCGCCAGCAGCCAAGCCTCGTCTTTCCATGAGCAGTTCTTC. It translates to CASSQASSFHEQFF.

CDR3: CASSVEQNSSPLHF. In DNA form, the CDR3 reads TGTGCCAGCAGCGTAGAACAGAACAGTTCACCCCTCCACTTT. V and J are TRBV9 and TRBJ1-6; D is unclear. The germline CDR1 and CDR2 sequences are SGDLS and YYNGEE. The length of the CDR3 is 14 residues. The V end was cut by 0 bases, the J end by 9 bases, with 10 bases between.

This clonotype appeared a few times. This chain links TRBV7-2 with TRBJ2-1; 9 bases are shared with TRBD1. Germline V lookup: CDR1 SGHTA, CDR2 FQGNSA. The CDR3 runs 16 residues. The ends lost 5 bases at V and 1 base at J; junction bases unmatched: 6. The CDR3 sequence: CASSTQTGGSYNEQFF. CDR3 bases: TGTGCCAGCAGCACACAGACAGGGGGTTCCTACAATGAGCAGTTCTTC.

This clonotype was counted a few times. The V gene is TRBV6-1, the J gene TRBJ2-1, with TRBD2 identical over 8 bases. Trimming cost V 6 bases and J 4 bases; bases outside gene matches: 20. The CDR3 is made up of 19 amino acids. Germline V gene lookup returns CDR1 MNHNS and CDR2 SASEGT. DNA of the CDR3: TGTGCCAGCAGCCCCGATGGGCAACCGGGACTAGGCTTTTACAATGAGCAGTTCTTC. Translation: CASSPDGQPGLGFYNEQFF.

J is TRBJ2-3 and V is TRBV20-1; 8 nucleotides align to TRBD1. Germline CDR1 and CDR2: DFQATT and SNEGSKA (reference sequence). V trimming: 4 bases; J trimming: 2 bases; junction bases outside the gene matches: 5. This CDR3 has 14 amino acids. CDR3 region: CSAKRTGITDTQYF. The CDR3 DNA reads as TGCAGTGCTAAACGGACAGGGATCACAGATACGCAGTATTTT.

Many counts were recorded for this clonotype. V gene TRBV13 combines with J gene TRBJ2-1; the D gene is possibly TRBD1 (5 bases). Germline CDR1 and CDR2: PRHDT and FYEKMQ (reference sequence). V lost 5 bases, J lost 3 bases, and 17 bases lay in between. The CDR3 sequence is 16 residues long. The CDR3 reads CASSVTWTPIYNEQFF. The CDR3 coding sequence is TGTGCCAGCAGCGTGACCTGGACACCCATCTACAATGAGCAGTTCTTC.

This clonotype was picked up a small number of times. The chain recombines TRBV7-2 with TRBJ1-2, with a tentative D call TRBD1 (6 bases). The CDR3 is 11 amino acids. Trimming took 5 bases from V and 5 from J, leaving 6 bases between them. Germline V CDR1 and CDR2: SGHTA, FQGNSA. CDR3 in amino acids: CASSGQYGYTF. CDR3 nucleotide sequence: TGTGCCAGCAGCGGACAGTATGGCTACACCTTC.

The genes are TRBV5-1 and TRBJ1-2; maybe TRBD1 (6 bases). The CDR3 runs 13 residues. V was cut by 3 bases and J by 7 bases, with 13 bases left in between. Germline lookup yields CDR1 SGHRS and CDR2 YFSETQ. The chain's CDR3 is CASSSVPGAGYTF. CDR3 in DNA: TGCGCCAGCAGCTCGGTTCCGGGGGCTGGCTACACCTTC.

This clonotype appeared a few times. The chain is built from TRBV20-1 and TRBJ2-1; weak D call: TRBD1 (5 bases). Trimming took off 4 bases at V and 6 bases at J, with 10 bases between the two ends. This CDR3 region has 12 residues. CDR1 is DFQATT, CDR2 SNEGSKA, per germline (reference sequence). CDR3 loop: CSATGFGNEQFF. DNA of the CDR3: TGCAGTGCTACAGGGTTTGGCAATGAGCAGTTCTTC.

This chain links TRBV12-3 or TRBV12-4 with TRBJ2-3, with D possibly being TRBD1 or TRBD2 (5 bases each). CDR3 length: 12 residues. V shed 11 bases and J shed 5 bases, with 14 bases lying between them. Here the CDR3 DNA reads TGTGCCGTCACTAGGGGCGGAGATACGCAGTATTTT. Residues: CAVTRGGDTQYF.

Only a few counts were recorded for this clonotype. The V and J genes are TRBV27 and TRBJ1-1; tentative D call: TRBD1 (6 bases). The CDR3 consists of 14 residues. V was pared by 3 bases and J by 4 bases, with 12 bases between. CDR1 is MNHEY, CDR2 SMNVEV, per germline (reference sequence). DNA of the CDR3: TGTGCCAGCAGTTTTAGGGGGTTTGGCACTGAAGCTTTCTTT. Residues: CASSFRGFGTEAFF.

This clonotype appeared a few times. The chain has TRBV5-1 and TRBJ1-2; D is unclear. The V and J ends lost 5 bases and 7 bases respectively, with 21 bases between them. This CDR3 is built from 15 residues. The germline V gene encodes CDR1 SGHRS and CDR2 YFSETQ. The CDR3 sequence is CASSDAGNREVGYTF. CDR3 in DNA: TGCGCCAGCAGTGATGCCGGGAACCGGGAGGTTGGCTACACCTTC. The whole variable domain, remainder taken from reference TRBV5-1 and TRBJ1-2, is KAGVTQTPRYLIKTRGQQVTLSCSPISGHRSVSWYQQTPGQGLQFLFEYFSETQRNKGNFPGRFSGRQFSNSRSEMNVSTLELGDSALYLCASSDAGNREVGYTFGSGTRLTVV.

V gene TRBV30 combines with J gene TRBJ2-1; tentative D call: TRBD2 (6 bases). Germline V CDR1 and CDR2: GTSNPN, SVGIG (reference sequence). The length of the CDR3 is 13 residues. V was trimmed by 3 bases and J by 2 bases, leaving 8 bases between them. CDR3 region: CAWRRGTYNEQFF. CDR3 DNA sequence: TGTGCCTGGAGGCGGGGCACCTACAATGAGCAGTTCTTC.

This clonotype was seen more than once but under ten times. The chain uses TRBV10-3 and TRBJ2-6, with D perhaps matching TRBD1 or TRBD2 (5 bases each). The CDR3 consists of 18 residues. The germline gives CDR1 ENHRY, CDR2 SYGVKD. Between the trimmed V and J ends, which lost 3 bases and 0 bases, there was a span of 15 bases. CDR3 sequence reads: CAISDSLGAGSGANVLTF. DNA for the CDR3: TGTGCCATCAGTGACTCCCTCGGGGCGGGCTCTGGGGCCAACGTCCTGACTTTC.

V usage is TRBV20-1 and J usage is TRBJ2-3; TRBD1 matches 11 bases. In germline, CDR1 is DFQATT, CDR2 SNEGSKA (reference sequence). The J segment lost 4 bases and the V segment lost 4 bases, leaving 22 bases of the junction unmatched. The CDR3 covers 20 residues. CDR3 loop: CSATQPFGTGGGTPPDTQYF. The CDR3 DNA is TGCAGTGCTACACAACCTTTTGGGACAGGGGGTGGCACCCCACCAGATACGCAGTATTTT.

The chain employs TRBV4-1 and TRBJ2-1; tentatively, D is TRBD2 (6 bases). Per the germline V gene, CDR1 is MGHRA and CDR2 is YSYEKL. The ends were cut back, 6 bases at V and 5 bases at J, with 20 bases in the middle. This CDR3 region has 16 residues. The CDR3 nucleotides are TGCGCCAGCAGACCCAATCCGACTAGGCAAGACAATGAGCAGTTCTTC. It codes for CASRPNPTRQDNEQFF.

This chain uses TRBV10-2 with TRBJ1-4; 7 bases map to TRBD1. The junction had 5 bases not matched to a gene; V was cut back by 3 bases and J by 4 bases. Germline V gene lookup returns CDR1 WSHSY and CDR2 SAAADI. CDR3 length: 15 amino acids. The CDR3 loop reads CASSEQGRVNEKLFF. Here the CDR3 DNA reads TGCGCCAGCAGTGAACAGGGGCGCGTTAATGAAAAACTGTTTTTT.

This clonotype was counted only a few times. The chain has TRBV20-1 and TRBJ2-7, with D uncertain. Trimming took 3 bases from V and 1 from J, leaving 10 bases between them. The CDR3 spans 13 residues. Germline V CDR1 and CDR2: DFQATT, SNEGSKA (reference sequence). CDR3 amino acids: CSARATKSYEQYF. The DNA of the CDR3 is TGCAGTGCTAGGGCTACGAAGTCCTACGAGCAGTACTTC.

This clonotype was detected only a few times. The genes are TRBV5-1 and TRBJ1-6; D might be TRBD1 (5 bases). Germline values: CDR1 SGHRS, CDR2 YFSETQ. The CDR3 loop spans 14 amino acids. The V end was cut by 5 bases, the J end by 7 bases, with 13 bases between. The CDR3 region is CASSSRGGNSPLHF. CDR3 DNA: TGCGCCAGCAGTTCGAGGGGTGGGAATTCACCCCTCCACTTT.

The V gene is TRBV5-1, the J gene TRBJ2-1; TRBD1 agrees at 8 bases. The V gene's germline CDR1 is SGHRS and CDR2 YFSETQ. The CDR3 extends over 17 amino acids. Trimming took 4 bases from V and 0 from J; bases not matched to a gene: 9. CDR3 residues: CASSVNTGQGSYNEQFF. As DNA, the CDR3 is TGCGCCAGCAGCGTAAATACAGGACAGGGCTCCTACAATGAGCAGTTCTTC.